This entry lists 2 T cell receptor beta chains sequenced from one sample in a study of T-cell memory formation after mild COVID-19. Each CDR3 protein is one row after TCRdb ran MiXCR on the 5' RACE reads. The sample has hundreds of thousands of distinct CDR3 sequences, about 20% seen once. Sequencing input: PBMCs or a T cell subset sorted from them (not recorded which). The receptors stem from an adult woman who had mild COVID-19 (a few samples of this study predate the infection). Cell type and time point are not known.

This clonotype occurred a few times. V is TRBV7-6 and J is TRBJ1-6; D is uncertain. The CDR3 is 15 amino acids. The V end lost 0 bases, the J end lost 7 bases, and 10 bases lay between the germline ends. Germline V gene sequence: CDR1 SGHVS, CDR2 FNYEAQ. The CDR3 bases are TGTGCCAGCAGCTTAGCGGGAGGCGGAAATTCACCCCTCCACTTT. Protein sequence: CASSLAGGGNSPLHF.

This clonotype was observed once. V and J are TRBV20-1 and TRBJ1-6, with TRBD1 matching 7 bases. V was clipped by 4 bases and J by 3 bases; unmatched bases: 6. The CDR3 runs to 15 residues. Per germline, CDR1 DFQATT and CDR2 SNEGSKA (reference sequence). In DNA form, the CDR3 reads TGCAGTGCTACCCCGACAGGGAACTATAATTCACCCCTCCACTTT. This translates into CSATPTGNYNSPLHF.